This paragraph reports one T cell receptor beta chain. The sample is drawn from a study of beta chain features in type 1 diabetes. Populations isolated by sorting all had purity greater than 95%. Of the isolated RNA, all was reverse transcribed, and so the sequenced material was expressed TCRB transcripts. Some clones are missing from TCRdb's copy, which holds only in-frame ones; the method was immunoSEQ multiplex PCR. The sample holds over 500,000 clones, 15% to 19% seen once. The V gene lost 5 bases and the J gene lost 6 bases, with 19 bases spanning the gap. The germline V gene has CDR1 MRHNA and CDR2 SNTAGT. The CDR3 is made up of 15 amino acids.

Sequencing was done on a sample of naive CD4+ T cells from blood. This receptor was obtained from a young man in good health. The chain has TRBV6-4 and TRBJ1-2; D unclear. CDR3 loop: CASSPRAAVRNGYTF. DNA of the CDR3: TGTGCCAGCAGTCCCCGGGCCGCGGTTCGCAATGGCTACACCTTC.